This T cell receptor (beta chain) was sequenced in a study of identical twins listed by TCRdb under 2016. Regarding the study in general: TCR alpha and beta repertoires from monozygotic twins, unrelated adults of various ages and cord blood were deep-sequenced to test whether fetal clonotypes persist. To rule out contamination, replicate twin experiments were performed at different times with different library preparation protocols. Study-level results and caveats: Compared with coincidental sharing between unrelated individuals, out-of-frame TCR alpha sequences shared between twins had an excess of sequences with low generation probability. Out-of-frame TCR alpha sharing in monozygotic twins was systematically underestimated by recombination models, whereas sharing between unrelated individuals was in agreement with the recombination models. Abundant cord blood beta clonotypes carried fewer insertions; young adult naive repertoires showed a weaker similar trend, while memory repertoires showed none. Because the same donors could not be followed over many years, the conclusions relied on cross-sectional statistical analysis. The excess sharing between twins in beta out-of-frame sequences was weaker because fewer shared sequences reduced the signal-to-noise ratio. Invariant T cells such as MAIT and iNKT could partly confound zero-insertion analyses, though diverse VJ usage argued against this for most clonotypes.

V loses 7 bases at its end and J loses 5 bases; junction bases beyond the gene matches: 10. The CDR3 goes from the cysteine to the phenylalanine over 14 residues. CDR3 DNA is the only sequence kept; it has 42 bases, read in frame from the first base. Libraries were built with 5' RACE. TCRdb records Illumina HiSeq 2000 as the sequencer. Template switching introduced a universal primer binding site; the final cDNA contained a unique molecular identifier, enabling accurate counting of TCR cDNA molecules. First-strand cDNA for TCR alpha and beta chains was synthesized from specific primers in the conserved constant-segment region. To control for contamination, every cDNA library carried two barcodes: a SMART-Mk sample barcode plus Illumina barcodes. TruSeq adapter sequences and Illumina sample barcodes were added in two successive PCR steps. The TCR alpha and beta cDNA libraries were sequenced on the Illumina HiSeq platform using custom primers. The authors' pipeline ran thus. MiGEC was used to process raw reads and extract unique molecular identifiers, and MiXCR was used to find CDR3 positions. For each individual, recombination models were inferred using an EM algorithm with the repgenHMM and IGoR tools. The tcR package in R was used for shared clonotype analysis, with sharing normalized by the product of cloneset sizes. Out-of-frame nonproductive sequences were analyzed to study raw recombination free of thymic and clonal selection effects. In-frame beta chains were kept once TCRdb had trimmed the public reads at Q25 with fastp and called clones with MiXCR. Every entry covers one CDR3 protein and lists the most common genes and DNA from its rows. The V and J calls, along with clone size, are taken from TCRdb and not from the paper's own processing. The sample table lists about 190,000 distinct CDR3 sequences, about 15% of them with a count of one. The ten most abundant clones make up around two fifths of the sample.

Only healthy Caucasian donors were included. Three pairs of female monozygotic twins, all aged roughly 18 to 30 years, made up the twin cohort. Positive isolation kits from Invitrogen were used to isolate CD4+ and CD8+ T cell populations. This clonotype was seen a handful of times. The clone's antigen remains unknown. Qualities for individual bases were not recorded, and no much larger clone is one base off. The same data also contributed to another study, on T cells expressing NK-cell markers. As the second paper documents: In sorted CD3+CD56+NKG2C+, CD3+CD56+NKG2C- and CD3+CD56-NKG2C+ T-cell subsets from several donors, TCR beta-chain repertoires were profiled. Seven of the eight sequenced donors were HCMV-seropositive and one was HCMV-seronegative. To restrict sorting to alphabetaTCR-expressing T cells, an anti-gammadeltaTCR antibody was added in several experiments. In about 6 donors, the dominant CD3+CD56+NKG2C+ clonotypes were found to rank among the top 10 CD8+ clonotypes and to make up roughly 1.0-7.5% of CD8+ T cells. Those dominant clonotypes were again the most abundant among CD3+CD56-NKG2C+ cells in a handful of donors, at about 25-65%. It remained unclear whether the expanded NKG2C-expressing T cell clones were specific for HCMV antigens. The study sequenced eight donors, all healthy volunteers chosen at random: three men and five women. HCMV serostatus was determined by detecting HCMV-specific IgG in serum with a commercial ELISA kit. MIGEC was used to demultiplex reads and group the reads by UMI, and MiTCR was used to assemble and quantify clonotypes. To exclude erroneous sequences, any TCR cDNA sequence not supported by at least two reads was discarded. The tcR package was used for downstream repertoire analysis, and clonotypes were matched between fractions using CDR3 nucleotide sequence together with V segment. Antigen specificity was annotated against VDJdb with VDJmatch, allowing one amino acid substitution in CDR3.

Recombination joined TRBV12-3 or TRBV12-4 with TRBJ2-5; 7 middle bases align to TRBD2. This receptor was obtained from a woman under 30 in good health. What was sequenced was CD8+ T cells sorted from blood. The sequenced DNA is TGTGCCAGCAACCTGGGAGGGACGTATGAGACCCAGTACTTC. It specifies CASNLGGTYETQYF.